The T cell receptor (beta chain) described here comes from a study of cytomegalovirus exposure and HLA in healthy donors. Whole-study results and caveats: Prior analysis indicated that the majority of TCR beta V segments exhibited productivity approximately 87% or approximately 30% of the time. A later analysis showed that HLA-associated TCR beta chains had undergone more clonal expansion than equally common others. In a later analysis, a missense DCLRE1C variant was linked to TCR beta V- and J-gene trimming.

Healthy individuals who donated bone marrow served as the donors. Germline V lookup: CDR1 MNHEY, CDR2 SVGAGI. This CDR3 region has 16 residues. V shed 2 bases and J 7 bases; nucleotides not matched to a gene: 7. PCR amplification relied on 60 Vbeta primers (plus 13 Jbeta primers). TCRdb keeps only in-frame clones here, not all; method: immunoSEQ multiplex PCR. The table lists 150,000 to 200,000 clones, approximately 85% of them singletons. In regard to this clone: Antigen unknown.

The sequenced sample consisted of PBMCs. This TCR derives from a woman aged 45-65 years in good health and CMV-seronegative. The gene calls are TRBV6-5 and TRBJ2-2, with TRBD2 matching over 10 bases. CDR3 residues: CASSYGLAGAGGELFF. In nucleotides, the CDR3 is TGTGCCAGCAGTTACGGGCTAGCGGGAGCTGGCGGGGAGCTGTTTTTT.